This T cell receptor (beta chain) stems from a study of beta chain features in type 1 diabetes (dated 2018 in TCRdb). Regarding the study in general: Patients and healthy donors did not differ in mean age, gender distribution, total cell number or subset yield. A total of 107,917,701 sorted cells were examined across all samples, and a strong correlation was observed between cell number per subset and RNA yield. In the study, recently diagnosed type 1 diabetes patients and matched healthy donors were compared on the TCRB repertoires of their sorted circulating CD4+ T cell subsets. Whereas all 30 or so donors provided naive and central memory subsets, regulatory and stem cell-like memory subsets were isolated from just 8 patients and roughly 8 healthy donors. Findings and caveats that apply to the study as a whole: Because small numbers of individuals were included in the HLA sub-analyses, any influence of HLA type on TCRB rearrangement was left unresolved. Naive, central memory and regulatory TCRB repertoires appeared to be more similar among patients than among healthy donors. A moderate but significant shortening of TCRB CDR3 length was observed in type 1 diabetes patients in all four CD4+ subsets. At VDJ recombination sites, patients with type 1 diabetes made fewer insertions and deleted more nucleotides, a pattern implying thymic rearrangement abnormalities. Because cDNA was sequenced instead of genomic DNA, activated cells with high expression could be over-represented, although the groups did not differ in activation or CD3 levels. PCR may preferentially amplify shorter templates, but because patient and control samples were amplified and corrected together, any resulting skew would affect both groups equally.

Per the germline V gene (reference sequence), GTSNPN is the CDR1 and SVGIG is the CDR2. V is reduced by 4 bases and J by 0 bases, leaving a spacing of 9 bases between them. The CDR3 runs 13 amino acids, cysteine and phenylalanine included. The DNA shown is the 39-base CDR3, in frame from base 1. The High Capacity cDNA Reverse Transcription Kit was used to reverse transcribe all of the isolated RNA, meaning that expressed TCRB transcripts were what got sequenced. Deep immunoSEQ sequencing was performed on naive, central memory and regulatory T cell samples, with an average of about 4 million total reads per sample. Sorted cells were lysed in RLT buffer and RNA was extracted with DNase-treated RNeasy Micro or Mini kits, depending on cell number. To prevent cross-contamination, each cell subset was processed individually, whereas patient and healthy donor samples were processed jointly. TCRB sequences were amplified from cDNA with the immunoSEQ multiplex PCR, producing 87-bp fragments spanning the CDR3 region. Sequencing of the amplicons was performed on the Illumina HiSeq platform. The original pipeline was this. Synthetic template baselines were used to correct PCR bias computationally, reads within Hamming distance 2 were collapsed together, and singletons that could not be merged were discarded. Reads were aligned to IMGT to assign V, D and J genes, CDR3 length, and insertions or deletions at six rearrangement sites. Within each subset, clonotype counts were normalized to sorted cell number, after which true diversity and Gini coefficients were computed with the tcR R package. The overlap coefficient, calculated on TCRB nucleotide sequences, was used to quantify repertoire sharing. Out-of-frame TCRB sequences from naive cells were analyzed to stand in for the pre-selection repertoire. TCRdb took this table from immuneACCESS and kept in-frame rearrangements with V and J called. Such tables lack part of the clones; where checked against another copy, unresolved V genes explain under half of the gap, and the rest is unexplained. Clonal size and the V and J genes are those of that table, whereas D and trimming came from the DNA. This sample holds about 700,000 clones; about an eighth were observed only once. Around 0.022% of the sample is in the top ten clones.

Each donor gave one peripheral blood draw, averaging approximately 110 mL, which was collected into heparinised tubes. Using a panel that included CD45RO, CCR7, CD25, CD127, CD95 and CD27, naive, central memory, regulatory and stem cell-like memory CD4+ T cells were sorted on a BD FACSAria II. All sorted populations exceeded 95% purity. PBMCs were separated immediately by Lymphoprep density gradient centrifugation and were stained directly, without being cultured. So that batch effects would be minimized, each experiment stained and sorted samples in pairs, pairing one healthy donor with one patient. This clone was observed a few times. Its binding antigen is unknown. Base qualities are not recorded, but no much larger clone differs from it by a single base.

The sequence is built from TRBV30 and TRBJ1-1, with a tentative D gene TRBD1 over 5 matching bases. The sequenced material came from naive CD4+ T cells from blood. The sample's cell subset or site label, decoded: true naive CD4+ T cells. The TCR was taken from a man between 18 and 35 years old with type 1 diabetes. CDR3 sequence: CAWMSGMNTEAFF. Here is the DNA: TGTGCCTGGATGTCAGGGATGAACACTGAAGCTTTCTTT.